The TCR beta chain under discussion was sequenced for a study of blood T cell repertoires in COVID-19. The germline V gene has CDR1 ENHRY and CDR2 SYGVKD. The ends were cut back, 4 bases at V and 5 bases at J, with 15 bases in the middle. This CDR3 is 15 amino acids long. Method: immunoSEQ multiplex PCR; TCRdb's copy keeps in-frame clones and lacks some. Seen here are tens of thousands of clones, 90% observed once, and the top ten hold over 6.5%. The sequence was obtained from an elderly woman with active COVID-19. The V gene is TRBV10-3, the J gene TRBJ2-1; D may be TRBD2 (6 bases). The sample consisted of peripheral blood. The CDR3 sequence is CAISAFGRRDNEQFF. CDR3 nucleotide sequence: TGTGCCATCAGTGCGTTCGGGAGACGCGACAATGAGCAGTTCTTC.